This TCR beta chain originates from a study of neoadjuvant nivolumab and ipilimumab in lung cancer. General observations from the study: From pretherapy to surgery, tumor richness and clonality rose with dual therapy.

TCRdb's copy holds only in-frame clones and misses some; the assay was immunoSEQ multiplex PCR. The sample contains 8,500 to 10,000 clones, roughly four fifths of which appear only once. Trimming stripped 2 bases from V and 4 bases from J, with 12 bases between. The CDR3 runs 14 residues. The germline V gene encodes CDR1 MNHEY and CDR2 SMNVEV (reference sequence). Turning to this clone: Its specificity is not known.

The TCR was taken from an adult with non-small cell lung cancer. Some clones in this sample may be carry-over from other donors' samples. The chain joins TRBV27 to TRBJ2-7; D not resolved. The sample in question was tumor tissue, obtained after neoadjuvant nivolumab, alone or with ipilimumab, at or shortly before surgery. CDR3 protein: CASSLGQMGYEQYF. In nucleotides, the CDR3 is TGTGCCAGCAGTTTAGGGCAGATGGGATACGAGCAGTACTTC.